Following are 3 T cell receptor beta chains from one sample sequenced in a study of cytomegalovirus exposure and HLA in healthy donors. Both 60 Vbeta primers and 13 Jbeta primers went into the PCR. This table comes from immunoSEQ multiplex PCR, and its TCRdb copy is limited to in-frame clones, with some not included. The profile shows about 96,000 clones, approximately 64% of them singletons. Sequenced sample: PBMCs. All receptors come from a man in his 60s in good health and CMV-seronegative.

The rearrangement links TRBV30 to TRBJ2-1; D remains unclear. The CDR3 is 13 residues long. With 1 base removed from V and 4 bases from J, the gap between germline ends came to 8 bases. The germline V gene encodes CDR1 GTSNPN and CDR2 SVGIG (reference sequence). The CDR3: CAWSGQVYNEQFF. In DNA form, the CDR3 reads TGTGCCTGGAGTGGCCAGGTGTACAATGAGCAGTTCTTC.

This chain connects TRBV11-2 to TRBJ1-1; 9 bases are shared with TRBD1. The CDR3 contains 15 residues. Germline CDR1 is SGHAT and CDR2 is FQNNGV. The ends lost 4 bases at V and 5 bases at J; junction bases unmatched: 8. The CDR3 DNA is TGTGCCAGCAGCTCCCGACAGGGGGGAGTTACTGAAGCTTTCTTT. The encoded protein is CASSSRQGGVTEAFF.

This clone has a single count. In nucleotides, the CDR3 is TGTGCCAGCAGCTTGGATCCTAGCGGGGGACTGGTTGAGACCCAGTACTTC. It encodes CASSLDPSGGLVETQYF. This chain connects TRBV5-4 to TRBJ2-5, with 10 bases aligning to TRBD2. With 0 bases clipped from V and 5 bases from J, the junction kept 10 bases outside the gene matches. Germline V lookup: CDR1 SGHNT, CDR2 YYREEE (reference sequence). The CDR3 has 17 amino acids.